A single sample gave rise to the 2 T cell receptor beta chains below, sequenced in a study of T cells in localized non-small cell lung cancer. Measured with immunoSEQ multiplex PCR; TCRdb has only the in-frame clones, and not every one. The sample records roughly 61,000 clones, 81% being singletons. The sample consisted of PBMCs, taken before any cancer treatment. The source is a man aged 40-75 years with stage II lung adenocarcinoma.

J is TRBJ1-3 and V is TRBV7-2, with D possibly being TRBD1 (5 bases). The germline V gene has CDR1 SGHTA and CDR2 FQGNSA. The V and J ends lost 1 base and 1 base respectively, with 5 bases between them. The CDR3 contains 14 residues. CDR3 sequence reads: CASSLDRSGNTIYF. The CDR3 DNA is TGTGCCAGCAGCTTAGACAGGTCTGGAAACACCATATATTTT. The variable domain in full, with the rest retrieved from reference TRBV7-2 and TRBJ1-3, is GAGVSQSPSNKVTEKGKDVELRCDPISGHTALYWYRQSLGQGLEFLIYFQGNSAPDKSGLPSDRFSAERTGGSVSTLTIQRTQQEDSAVYLCASSLDRSGNTIYFGEGSWLTVV.

The chain has TRBV11-2 and TRBJ2-5; D assignment may be TRBD1 or TRBD2 (5 bases each). V lost 5 bases and J 14 bases, leaving 18 bases between the germline ends. This CDR3 is built from 12 residues. Germline values: CDR1 SGHAT, CDR2 FQNNGV. The CDR3 DNA sequence: TGTGCCAGCAGCCCAGGGAGCCTCTCCCTCTACTTC. Translating it yields CASSPGSLSLYF.